Listed below are T cell receptor beta chains from one sample, sequenced in a study of control samples from healthy donors and cancer patients. Measured with immunoSEQ multiplex PCR; TCRdb has only the in-frame clones, and not every one. The table shows about 140,000 clones, with 89% occurring only once. The sample comprised blood. The receptor set was obtained from a man under 40 in good health. The CDR3 runs from the conserved cysteine through the conserved F or W. Each record gives: D gene, J gene, V gene, clone size, CDR3 protein, CDR3 DNA. A D gene is named only where the DNA matches it firmly. The size field is filled for only some rows; it gives once, few, many or a size class.

. | TRBJ1-5 | TRBV4-2 | . | CASSQDITAFSSNQPQHF | TGTGCCAGCAGCCAAGATATAACGGCTTTTTCGAGCAATCAGCCCCAGCATTTT
. | TRBJ1-5 | TRBV28 | . | CASSTRLTGQPQHF | TGTGCCAGCAGCACCCGATTGACCGGTCAGCCCCAGCATTTT
TRBD1 | TRBJ1-5 | TRBV29-1 | . | CSEKQGAGSNQPQHF | TGCAGCGAAAAACAGGGGGCGGGTAGCAATCAGCCCCAGCATTTT
. | TRBJ1-6 | TRBV7-9 | . | CASSLGDTYDSPLHF | TGTGCCAGCAGCTTAGGAGACACCTATGATTCACCCCTCCACTTT
. | TRBJ2-7 | TRBV5-6 | . | CASSLSGYEQYF | TGTGCCAGCAGCTTGTCCGGCTACGAGCAGTACTTC
TRBD1 | TRBJ2-2 | TRBV7-2 | . | CASSSTGGTGELFF | TGTGCCAGCAGCTCGACAGGGGGCACCGGGGAGCTGTTTTTT
. | TRBJ2-7 | TRBV5-1 | . | CASSPDGFSDEQYF | TGCGCCAGCAGCCCTGACGGGTTTTCGGACGAGCAGTACTTC
. | TRBJ1-2 | TRBV2 | once | CASSEGGASNYGYTF | TGTGCCAGCAGTGAAGGGGGCGCGAGTAACTATGGCTACACCTTC
. | TRBJ2-1 | TRBV5-4 | . | CASSLEVGLQSSYNEQFF | TGTGCCAGCAGCTTGGAAGTGGGGCTCCAGAGCTCCTACAATGAGCAGTTCTTC
TRBD1 | TRBJ2-7 | TRBV9 | . | CANYRDREYEQYF | TGTGCCAACTATCGGGACAGGGAATACGAGCAGTACTTC
TRBD2 | TRBJ2-6 | TRBV19 | once | CASSTQGGASPGANVLTF | TGTGCCAGTAGTACCCAGGGAGGGGCAAGTCCTGGGGCCAACGTCCTGACTTTC